This T cell receptor (beta chain) is drawn from a study of blood T cells in healthy people across ages. The trim removed 5 bases at V and 2 bases at J, leaving 9 bases unmatched. The CDR3 totals 16 residues. CDR1 is MNHEY, CDR2 SMNVEV, per germline (reference sequence). Through a sample-barcoded 5' primer and a J-beta primer mix, a second PCR was run for roughly 6 to 11 cycles. TCRdb reanalysed the 5' RACE reads using MiXCR and keeps one entry per CDR3 protein. The sample shows roughly 1.4 million distinct CDR3 sequences, approximately 60% of them seen only once. Sequencing was done on a sample of blood. The J gene is TRBJ2-7, the V gene TRBV27; 10 bases are a match to TRBD2. This clonotype was obtained from a man in his late teens or twenties in good health. CDR3 bases: TGTGCCAGCAGTCTGCGGGGGACTAGCGCTGCCTACGAGCAGTACTTC. Translation gives CASSLRGTSAAYEQYF.